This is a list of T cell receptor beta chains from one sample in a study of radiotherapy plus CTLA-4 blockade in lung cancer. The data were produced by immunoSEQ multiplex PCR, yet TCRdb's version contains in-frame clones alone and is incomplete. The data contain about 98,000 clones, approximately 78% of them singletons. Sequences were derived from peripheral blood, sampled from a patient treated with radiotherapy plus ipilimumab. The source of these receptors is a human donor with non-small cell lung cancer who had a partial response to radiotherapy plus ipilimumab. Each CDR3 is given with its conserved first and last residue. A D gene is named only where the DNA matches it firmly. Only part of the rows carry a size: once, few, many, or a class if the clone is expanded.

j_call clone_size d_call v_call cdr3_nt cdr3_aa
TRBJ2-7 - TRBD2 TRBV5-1 TGCGCCAGCAGCGTAACAACTACTAGCGGGAGAGGATACGAGCAGTACTTC CASSVTTTSGRGYEQYF
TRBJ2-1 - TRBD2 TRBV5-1 TGCGCCAGCAATCCCATCCCCTCCGGCCGGACTAGCGGATACAATGAGCAGTTCTTC CASNPIPSGRTSGYNEQFF
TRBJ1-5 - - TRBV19 TGTGCCAGTAGTATAGATTCGGGAAGGCTGGGTCAGCCCCAGCATTTT CASSIDSGRLGQPQHF
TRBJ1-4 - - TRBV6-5 TGTGCCAGCAGTTACCGCGACAGACCTAATGAAAAACTGTTTTTT CASSYRDRPNEKLFF
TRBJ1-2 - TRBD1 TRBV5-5 TGTGCCAGCAGCCCTACAGGGGCGCCCTACGGCTACACCTTC CASSPTGAPYGYTF
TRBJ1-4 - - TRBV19 TGTGCCAGTAGTACGGTCAGGGGTGAAAAACTGTTTTTT CASSTVRGEKLFF
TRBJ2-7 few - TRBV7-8 TGTGCCAGCAGCCGGACAGACTACGAGCAGTACTTC CASSRTDYEQYF
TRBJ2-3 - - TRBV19 TGTGCCAGTAGTATGATCCAGGGCAGCACAGATACGCAGTATTTT CASSMIQGSTDTQYF
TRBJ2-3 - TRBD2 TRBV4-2 TGTGCCAGCAGCCAAGATAGGAGCGGGGGAATAGATACGCAGTATTTT CASSQDRSGGIDTQYF
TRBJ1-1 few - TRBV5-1 TGCGCCAGCAGCGGCCCCGGGGGACCGAGGGCTTTCTTT CASSGPGGPRAFF
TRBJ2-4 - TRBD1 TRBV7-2 TGTGCCAGCAGCCCCCGGACAGGGAGAAACATTCAGTACTTC CASSPRTGRNIQYF
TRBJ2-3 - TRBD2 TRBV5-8 TGTGCCAGCAGCTTGGGCGGGAGAGGGGATACGCAGTATTTT CASSLGGRGDTQYF
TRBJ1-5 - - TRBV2 TGTGCCAGCAGCACAGTTGCTGATCAGCCCCAGCATTTT CASSTVADQPQHF
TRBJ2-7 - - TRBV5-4 TGTGCCAGCAGCTTGGCCGGGGGGCTAGCAAGTGGCGAGCAGTACTTC CASSLAGGLASGEQYF
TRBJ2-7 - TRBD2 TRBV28 TGTGCCAGCAGTTCCCCAGCGGGAGTCGTAGAGCAGTACTTC CASSSPAGVVEQYF
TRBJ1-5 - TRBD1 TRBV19 TGTGCCAGTAGTACATTAAGACAGGGCTACAATCAGCCCCAGCATTTT CASSTLRQGYNQPQHF
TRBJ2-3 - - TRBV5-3 TGTGCCAGAAGCCCCCCGGATACGCAGTATTTT CARSPPDTQYF
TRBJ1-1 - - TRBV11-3 TGTGCCAGCAGCTTAGATCATAACACTGAAGCTTTCTTT CASSLDHNTEAFF
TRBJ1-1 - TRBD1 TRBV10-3 TGTGCCATCAGTGTACAGGGGGCGACCATGAACACTGAAGCTTTCTTT CAISVQGATMNTEAFF
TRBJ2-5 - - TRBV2 TGTGCTAGCAGCAGAATCCAAGAGACCCAGTACTTC CASSRIQETQYF
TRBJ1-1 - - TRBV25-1 TGTGCCAGCAGTGTCACTACAGGGTTGGACACTGAAGCTTTCTTT CASSVTTGLDTEAFF
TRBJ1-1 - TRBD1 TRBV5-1 TGCGCCAGCAGCCGCGGGGACAGCTTGACTGAAGCTTTCTTT CASSRGDSLTEAFF
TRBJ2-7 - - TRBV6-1 TGTGCCAGCAGTGAGGGGCAAGGGGGTGTTTACGAGCAGTACTTC CASSEGQGGVYEQYF
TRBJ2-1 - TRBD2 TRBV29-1 TGCAGCGCGACTAGCGGGTCCTACAATGAGCAGTTCTTC CSATSGSYNEQFF
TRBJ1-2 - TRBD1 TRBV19 TGTGCCAGTAGTGATAGGGGACAGGGCCTCTATGGCTACACCTTC CASSDRGQGLYGYTF
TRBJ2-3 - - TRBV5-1 TGCGCCAGCAGCTTGGGGCCTCGTTCTAGCACAGATACGCAGTATTTT CASSLGPRSSTDTQYF
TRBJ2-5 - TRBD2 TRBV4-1 TGCGCCAGCAGCCAAGTAGCAAGAGCGGGAGTTGGAGAGACCCAGTACTTC CASSQVARAGVGETQYF
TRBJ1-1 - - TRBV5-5 TGTGCCAGCAGCACCGGACCACAGGGTCCCGGGACTGAAGCTTTCTTT CASSTGPQGPGTEAFF